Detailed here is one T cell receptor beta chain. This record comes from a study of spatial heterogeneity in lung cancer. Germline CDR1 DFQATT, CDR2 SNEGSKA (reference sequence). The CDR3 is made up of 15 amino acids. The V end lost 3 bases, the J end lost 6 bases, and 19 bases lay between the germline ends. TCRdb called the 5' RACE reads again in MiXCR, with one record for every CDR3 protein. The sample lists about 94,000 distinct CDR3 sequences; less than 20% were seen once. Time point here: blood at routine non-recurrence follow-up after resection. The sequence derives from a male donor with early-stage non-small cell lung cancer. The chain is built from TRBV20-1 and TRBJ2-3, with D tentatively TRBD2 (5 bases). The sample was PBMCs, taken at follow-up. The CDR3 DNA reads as TGCAGTGCTAGTGGAGGACCTAATCCTTCGGATACGCAGTATTTT. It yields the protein CSASGGPNPSDTQYF.